Listed below are T cell receptor beta chains from one sample, sequenced in a study of PD-1 blockade in classical Hodgkin lymphoma. Some clones are missing from TCRdb's copy, which holds only in-frame ones; the method was immunoSEQ multiplex PCR. The profile shows 30,000 to 35,000 clones, around 90% of them singletons. The input for sequencing was CD4+ T cells from blood, taken at baseline. These receptors originate from a human donor with classical Hodgkin lymphoma. CDR3s include the opening cysteine and the closing phenylalanine or tryptophan. The order of the fields is V gene, clone size, D gene, J gene, CDR3 protein, CDR3 DNA. The D gene is left open where the match is weak. Expanded clones get a size class; other rows say once, few or many, or leave the size out.

>TRBV6-6|-|-|TRBJ1-2
CASWRGSSDYGYTF
TGTGCCAGCTGGAGGGGTTCCTCCGACTATGGCTACACCTTC
>TRBV7-2|-|-|TRBJ2-1
CASSLAISYNEQFF
TGTGCCAGCAGCTTGGCAATATCCTACAATGAGCAGTTCTTC
>TRBV5-1|-|TRBD1|TRBJ2-5
CASSSEVSRGETQYF
TGCGCCAGCAGCTCTGAAGTCAGCAGGGGGGAGACCCAGTACTTC
>TRBV6-5|-|-|TRBJ1-4
CASSAQYEKLFF
TGTGCCAGCAGTGCCCAATATGAAAAACTGTTTTTT
>TRBV5-4|-|-|TRBJ2-2
CASSFDPSADTGELFF
TGTGCCAGCAGCTTTGATCCTAGCGCGGACACCGGGGAGCTGTTTTTT
>TRBV25-1|-|TRBD2|TRBJ2-2
CASSELGSGRANTGELFF
TGTGCCAGCAGTGAATTGGGTAGTGGGAGGGCGAACACCGGGGAGCTGTTTTTT
>TRBV9|few|TRBD1|TRBJ1-1
CASSAGTGRGNTEAFF
TGTGCCAGCAGCGCGGGGACAGGGAGGGGGAACACTGAAGCTTTCTTT
>TRBV29-1|-|-|TRBJ2-7
CSVGLFYEQYF
TGCAGCGTTGGACTCTTTTACGAGCAGTACTTC
>TRBV18|-|-|TRBJ2-2
CASSPGAVNTGELFF
TGTGCCAGCTCACCCGGAGCGGTGAACACCGGGGAGCTGTTTTTT
>TRBV5-1|-|TRBD2|TRBJ2-1
CASTPSGVYNEQFF
TGCGCCAGCACCCCCAGCGGGGTCTACAATGAGCAGTTCTTC
>TRBV5-1|-|-|TRBJ1-2
CASSPQGANYGYTF
TGCGCCAGCAGCCCACAAGGAGCTAACTATGGCTACACCTTC
>TRBV7-9|-|TRBD1|TRBJ2-7
CASRSGQLSYEQYF
TGTGCCAGCAGGTCGGGACAGCTCTCCTACGAGCAGTACTTC
>TRBV6-7|-|-|TRBJ1-5
CASSYSSVLRGNQPQHF
TGTGCCAGCAGTTACTCGAGTGTGTTGCGGGGGAATCAGCCCCAGCATTTT
>TRBV6-5|-|-|TRBJ1-1
CASSYSGPPPGTEAFF
TGTGCCAGCAGTTACTCGGGACCCCCCCCGGGAACTGAAGCTTTCTTT
>TRBV13|-|TRBD1|TRBJ1-4
CASSFRDRSQKLFF
TGTGCCAGCAGCTTTCGGGACAGGTCTCAAAAACTGTTTTTT
>TRBV5-1|-|-|TRBJ1-5
CASSSGTNQPQHF
TGCGCCAGCAGTTCGGGGACTAATCAGCCCCAGCATTTT
>TRBV5-1|-|-|TRBJ2-1
CASSPGGSSYNEQFF
TGCGCCAGCAGCCCAGGGGGGAGCTCCTACAATGAGCAGTTCTTC
>TRBV28|-|-|TRBJ2-1
CASSSPGGGQFF
TGTGCCAGCAGTTCACCAGGGGGGGGGCAGTTCTTC
>TRBV10-3|-|-|TRBJ1-1
CAISGQLNTEAFF
TGTGCCATCAGTGGACAGCTGAACACTGAAGCTTTCTTT
>TRBV27|-|-|TRBJ1-2
CASGPTNYGYTF
TGTGCCAGCGGCCCGACTAACTATGGCTACACCTTC
>TRBV28|-|TRBD2|TRBJ2-1
CASRPPTGLAGPGSYNEQFF
TGTGCCAGCAGACCCCCCACGGGACTAGCGGGCCCTGGATCCTACAATGAGCAGTTCTTC
>TRBV19|-|TRBD2|TRBJ2-1
CASVRTGGLNEQFF
TGTGCCAGTGTGCGAACGGGAGGCCTCAATGAGCAGTTCTTC
>TRBV6-1|-|TRBD1|TRBJ2-7
CASRRGQLSYEQYF
TGTGCCAGCAGGAGGGGACAGCTCTCCTACGAGCAGTACTTC
>TRBV27|-|-|TRBJ1-2
CASRPSPGDYGYTF
TGTGCCAGCAGACCCTCCCCAGGGGACTATGGCTACACCTTC
>TRBV6-5|-|-|TRBJ2-5
CASSYSSLQETQYF
TGTGCCAGCAGTTACTCGAGCCTACAAGAGACCCAGTACTTC
>TRBV5-1|-|TRBD2|TRBJ2-1
CASSPTSGSTNEQFF
TGCGCCAGCAGCCCTACTAGCGGGAGTACCAATGAGCAGTTCTTC
>TRBV20-1|-|-|TRBJ1-1
CSAKGSREAFF
TGCAGTGCAAAAGGCTCTCGAGAAGCTTTCTTT
>TRBV5-4|once|TRBD2|TRBJ2-3
CASSGSKLAGGTDTQYF
TGTGCCAGCAGCGGATCTAAACTAGCGGGAGGCACAGATACGCAGTATTTT
>TRBV2|-|-|TRBJ2-1
CASRPQVWEQFF
TGTGCCAGCAGACCACAGGTTTGGGAGCAGTTCTTC
>TRBV15|-|-|TRBJ1-3
CATSSTGGGPGNTIYF
TGTGCCACCAGCAGTACGGGTGGGGGGCCTGGAAACACCATATATTTT
>TRBV9|-|-|TRBJ2-1
CASSAVWGIEQFF
TGTGCCAGCAGCGCCGTTTGGGGGATTGAGCAGTTCTTC
>TRBV27|-|TRBD2|TRBJ2-2
CASSSSGTSGNTGELFF
TGTGCCAGCAGTTCCTCCGGGACTAGCGGAAACACCGGGGAGCTGTTTTTT
>TRBV6-1|once|-|TRBJ1-3
CASSNRVSGNTIYF
TGTGCCAGCAGTAACAGAGTCTCTGGAAACACCATATATTTT
>TRBV5-1|-|TRBD2|TRBJ2-7
CASSLGTSGSYEQYF
TGCGCCAGCAGCTTGGGGACTAGCGGCTCCTACGAGCAGTACTTC
>TRBV19|-|-|TRBJ1-5
CASSGPGQGGQPQHF
TGTGCCAGTAGTGGTCCGGGACAAGGCGGTCAGCCCCAGCATTTT
>TRBV7-9|-|-|TRBJ1-1
CASSLRQAADFFF
TGTGCCAGCAGCTTAAGACAGGCGGCCGACTTCTTCTTT
>TRBV5-1|-|TRBD1|TRBJ1-1
CASSPGQEVTEAFF
TGCGCCAGCAGCCCGGGACAGGAGGTGACTGAAGCTTTCTTT
>TRBV27|-|TRBD1|TRBJ2-3
CASSLNRGRTNTQYF
TGTGCCAGCAGTTTAAACAGGGGGCGTACGAATACGCAGTATTTT
>TRBV7-8|-|TRBD2|TRBJ2-7
CASSFGLAGADEQYF
TGTGCCAGCAGCTTCGGACTAGCGGGAGCGGACGAGCAGTACTTC
>TRBV7-9|-|-|TRBJ2-1
CASSFNREWDEQFF
TGTGCCAGCAGCTTTAATCGGGAATGGGATGAGCAGTTCTTC
>TRBV29-1|-|TRBD1|TRBJ2-6
CSVYPGQGASSGANVLTF
TGCAGCGTCTACCCGGGACAGGGGGCGAGCTCTGGGGCCAACGTCCTGACTTTC
>TRBV19|once|TRBD2|TRBJ2-1
CASSIRSGRADEQFF
TGTGCCAGTAGTATCCGTAGCGGGAGGGCCGATGAGCAGTTCTTC
>TRBV5-5|-|-|TRBJ1-2
CASSLGAVAGYTF
TGTGCCAGCAGCTTGGGAGCGGTAGCTGGCTACACCTTC
>TRBV6-5|-|-|TRBJ2-7
CASSYFGGSYEQYF
TGTGCCAGCAGTTACTTCGGGGGCTCCTACGAGCAGTACTTC
>TRBV14|-|-|TRBJ2-2
CASSQGRNTGELFF
TGTGCCAGCAGCCAAGGCAGAAACACCGGGGAGCTGTTTTTT
>TRBV27|-|-|TRBJ1-3
CASSRGTGPRSGNTIYF
TGTGCCAGCAGTAGAGGAACGGGACCGCGCTCTGGAAACACCATATATTTT
>TRBV28|-|TRBD2|TRBJ2-3
CASSFGTSGTDTQYF
TGTGCCAGCAGTTTCGGGACTAGCGGTACAGATACGCAGTATTTT
>TRBV28|-|TRBD1|TRBJ1-5
CASSPPYRGHVHF
TGTGCCAGCAGTCCCCCCTACAGGGGGCATGTGCATTTT